The present entry profiles one TCR beta chain with its context. V was shortened by 6 bases and J by 4 bases, with 15 bases between the two germline ends. From germline, CDR1 is LNHDA and CDR2 SQIVND (reference sequence). CDR3 length: 14 residues. The sample comes from a study of blood T cell repertoires in COVID-19. Background on the study: There were acute and convalescent COVID-19 samples, and they came from the United States, Italy and Spain. From T cells, B-cell-depleted T cells, or PBMCs came the material, which was cDNA or gDNA.

In the original processing: Reference gene primer amplification yielded estimated nucleated cell counts. Assay: immunoSEQ multiplex PCR; the TCRdb copy retains only in-frame clones and omits some. V and J calls and clone size are as listed in that table; D and trimming were resolved from the DNA. The sample lists 80,000 or so clones; around 90% were seen once. The V gene is TRBV19, the J gene TRBJ1-2, with TRBD1 as a possible D gene (5 bases). This receptor was identified in a woman aged 50 to 60 in a cohort sampled during active COVID-19. The specimen was peripheral blood. The CDR3 is CASRPYYGGYGYTF. In nucleotides, the CDR3 is TGTGCCAGTAGGCCTTACTACGGGGGCTATGGCTACACCTTC. The full variable domain, with the rest looked up from reference TRBV19 and TRBJ1-2, is DGGITQSPKYLFRKEGQNVTLSCEQNLNHDAMYWYRQDPGQGLRLIYYSQIVNDFQKGDIAEGYSVSREKKESFPLTVTSAQKNPTAFYLCASRPYYGGYGYTFGSGTRLTVV.